A selection of T cell receptor beta chains follows, all from one sample in a study of T cells in localized non-small cell lung cancer. Assay used: immunoSEQ multiplex PCR; TCRdb lists only in-frame clones, some missing. The table shows around 1,600 clones, with 20% to 25% occurring only once. The specimen was lung tumor tissue, collected before any cancer treatment. The receptors originated from a male donor older than 55 with stage I lung adenocarcinoma. The CDR3 runs from the conserved cysteine through the conserved F or W. The order of the fields is D gene, V gene, J gene, clone size, CDR3 DNA, CDR3 protein. D genes are given only for firm matches. Rows give clone size only sometimes, using once, few, many, or a class for an expanded clone.

NA,TRBV11-3,TRBJ2-7,NA,TGTGCCAGCAGCCTACTAGCGGGACAGGGCGACGAGCAGTACTTC,CASSLLAGQGDEQYF
TRBD2,TRBV19,TRBJ2-3,few,TGTGCCAGTAGTGCTTTAAAGGGACTAGCGGGAGACGGGGATACGCAGTATTTT,CASSALKGLAGDGDTQYF
NA,TRBV28,TRBJ2-3,NA,TGTGCCCACAACCGGGCCAGAACCACAGATACGCAGTATTTT,CAHNRARTTDTQYF
NA,TRBV9,TRBJ2-7,few,TGTGCCAGCAGCGTAGGGGACGCGAGCGAGCAGTACTTC,CASSVGDASEQYF
TRBD2,TRBV28,TRBJ2-1,NA,TGTGCCAGCAGTTTAGGTTGGGGGAGGGCCGTTAATGAGCAGTTCTTC,CASSLGWGRAVNEQFF
NA,TRBV6-8,TRBJ2-7,NA,TGTGCCAGCAGTTACTCGTTTACAGACCCCTACGAGCAGTACTTC,CASSYSFTDPYEQYF
NA,TRBV30,TRBJ2-1,NA,TGTGCCTGGAGTCGACCGATTCGGAATGAGCAGTTCTTC,CAWSRPIRNEQFF
NA,TRBV28,TRBJ1-6,few,TGTGCCAGCAGTTCCGAGGTTTCACCCCTCCACTTT,CASSSEVSPLHF
TRBD2,TRBV19,TRBJ2-7,NA,TGTGCCAGTAGTATGTCAGCGGGGGGTTCTTCCTACGAGCAGTACTTC,CASSMSAGGSSYEQYF
NA,TRBV9,TRBJ2-3,few,TGTGCCAGCAGCGGACTAGGGGTCGCGCAGTATTTT,CASSGLGVAQYF
TRBD1,TRBV11-3,TRBJ1-1,medium-sized,TGTGCCAGCAGCCGAGCCACCGGGACAGGGAACACTGAAGCTTTCTTT,CASSRATGTGNTEAFF
NA,TRBV6-8,TRBJ2-1,large,TGTGCCAGCAGTTACTCGATGAACAGAAACAATGAGCAGTTCTTC,CASSYSMNRNNEQFF
NA,TRBV4-1,TRBJ1-2,few,TGCGCCAGCAGCCAAGATCGGCGGGGTGGTGGCTACACCTTC,CASSQDRRGGGYTF
TRBD1,TRBV15,TRBJ1-3,few,TGTGCCACCAGCAGAGCAGGGGGCACTGGAAACACCATATATTTT,CATSRAGGTGNTIYF
TRBD2,TRBV6-8,TRBJ2-1,NA,TGTGCCAGCAGTTACTCGACCCAGCGGGGGAGCAATGAGCAGTTCTTC,CASSYSTQRGSNEQFF
NA,TRBV25-1,TRBJ2-7,NA,TGTGCCAGCAGTGAAAGGGGGGACTACGAGCAGTACTTC,CASSERGDYEQYF
NA,TRBV6-8,TRBJ1-1,few,TGTGCCACCAAATCTGACCGCACCACCGGGAACACTGAAGCTTTCTTT,CATKSDRTTGNTEAFF
NA,TRBV25-1,TRBJ1-1,few,TGTGCCAGCAGTGAATTTCGGTCGGGGAACACTGAAGCTTTCTTT,CASSEFRSGNTEAFF
NA,TRBV15,TRBJ2-2,few,TGTGCCACCAGCGAGGGTCCTGGGAGGTCGTTCGGGGAGCTGTTTTTT,CATSEGPGRSFGELFF
TRBD1,TRBV6-8,TRBJ1-5,NA,TGTGCCACCCGGGTGGACAGGTTTCAGCCCCAGCATTTT,CATRVDRFQPQHF
TRBD1,TRBV15,TRBJ1-5,NA,TGTGCCACCAGCAGATCATTGGGACAGGAGAACTATAGCAATCAGCCCCAGCATTTT,CATSRSLGQENYSNQPQHF
TRBD2,TRBV11-3,TRBJ2-5,NA,TGTGCCAGCAGCTTGCCTAGCGGGAAAGAGACCCAGTACTTC,CASSLPSGKETQYF
TRBD2,TRBV30,TRBJ2-7,NA,TGTGCCTGGAGCCCACTAGCGGGAGTGTCCTACGAGCAGTACTTC,CAWSPLAGVSYEQYF
NA,TRBV7-5,TRBJ1-3,NA,TGTGCCAGCAGCCGGGGGGACAGAGTTAGCCTCTCTGGAAACACCATATATTTT,CASSRGDRVSLSGNTIYF
NA,TRBV19,TRBJ1-2,NA,TGTGCCAGTAGTGAAGTCCCCCCCAATGGCTACACCTTC,CASSEVPPNGYTF
TRBD1,TRBV2,TRBJ1-1,NA,TGTGCCAGCACCCTCGACAGGGGTATCGGTGAAGCTTTCTTT,CASTLDRGIGEAFF
NA,TRBV12-5,TRBJ1-5,NA,TGTGCTAGTGGTTTGGGGCCAGGGAATCAGCCCCAGCATTTT,CASGLGPGNQPQHF
NA,TRBV18,TRBJ1-5,once,TGTGCCAGCTCACCAGGGCAGGGGCCTCCTAGCAATCAGCCCCAGCATTTT,CASSPGQGPPSNQPQHF
NA,TRBV11-3,TRBJ1-5,large,TGTGCCAGCAGCCCTCAGGCGTTGGGGGGGCCCCAGCATTTT,CASSPQALGGPQHF
TRBD1,TRBV11-3,TRBJ2-1,medium-sized,TGTGCCAGCAGCTTAGATGACAGGGGATATTTAAATGAGCAGTTCTTC,CASSLDDRGYLNEQFF
NA,TRBV25-1,TRBJ1-3,NA,TGTGCCAGCAGTGAAGATGCGGGGTTCACTGGAAACACCATATATTTT,CASSEDAGFTGNTIYF
TRBD1,TRBV28,TRBJ1-1,few,TGTGCCAGCAGTCCGACAGGGGGTATGAACACTGAAGCTTTCTTT,CASSPTGGMNTEAFF
NA,TRBV11-3,TRBJ2-3,NA,TGTGCCAGCAGCTTTGAGGTGTTCACAGATACGCAGTATTTT,CASSFEVFTDTQYF
NA,TRBV25-1,TRBJ2-7,once,TGTGCCAGCAGTGACCGCGGGACCGCCGACGAGCAGTACTTC,CASSDRGTADEQYF
TRBD2,TRBV4-1,TRBJ2-5,NA,TGCGCCAGCAGCCAAGGTAGCCTAGCGGGTGGGGAGACCCAGTACTTC,CASSQGSLAGGETQYF
TRBD1,TRBV10-2,TRBJ1-1,NA,TGCGCCAGCAGTGAGAGGCGGGACAGGGGGCATATGAACACTGAAGCTTTCTTT,CASSERRDRGHMNTEAFF
NA,TRBV28,TRBJ2-7,NA,TGTGCCAGCACTATAACAGGGACCTACGAGCAGTACTTC,CASTITGTYEQYF
NA,TRBV10-2,TRBJ2-7,NA,TGCGCCAGCAGTGACCCGGGGGACTCCTACGAGCAGTACTTC,CASSDPGDSYEQYF
TRBD1,TRBV11-3,TRBJ1-5,few,TGTGCCAGCAGCTTAGGTGGGGACAGAAATCAGCCCCAGCATTTT,CASSLGGDRNQPQHF
NA,TRBV30,TRBJ1-4,NA,TGTGCCTGGAACCCCCCCTTTGAAAAACTGTTTTTT,CAWNPPFEKLFF
TRBD1,TRBV6-8,TRBJ1-5,medium-sized,TGTGCCAGCAGCTCTGGGACAGGATTGTATCAGCCCCAGCATTTT,CASSSGTGLYQPQHF
TRBD1,TRBV6-8,TRBJ2-2,NA,TGTGCCAGCACTATCCGGGGACAGATAAACACCGGGGAGCTGTTTTTT,CASTIRGQINTGELFF
TRBD2,TRBV11-3,TRBJ2-7,NA,TGTGCCAGCAGCTTCGACCGGACTAGCGGGACCTACGAGCAGTACTTC,CASSFDRTSGTYEQYF
NA,TRBV11-1,TRBJ2-7,few,TGTGCCAGCAGCTTAGCGGGAGGCCCCTACGAGCAGTACTTC,CASSLAGGPYEQYF
NA,TRBV19,TRBJ2-2,few,TGTGCCAGTAGTATGAGCGCCGCGAACACCGGGGAGCTGTTTTTT,CASSMSAANTGELFF
NA,TRBV29-1,TRBJ1-1,NA,TGCAGCGTTGGGAACAGGGCGAACACTGAAGCTTTCTTT,CSVGNRANTEAFF
TRBD2,TRBV19,TRBJ2-3,once,TGTGCCACCTCCGATAGAGGGACTAGCGGGGTGGATACGCAGTATTTT,CATSDRGTSGVDTQYF
TRBD1,TRBV28,TRBJ2-7,few,TGTGCCAGCACCATTTCCCGGGACAGGGAAACCTACGAGCAGTACTTC,CASTISRDRETYEQYF
TRBD2,TRBV19,TRBJ2-1,NA,TGTGCCAGCTCCGGGGCTAGCGGTTACAATGAGCAGTTCTTC,CASSGASGYNEQFF
NA,TRBV11-3,TRBJ1-6,NA,TGTGCCAGCAGAGGGGCCGACAGATTTACTTCTAATTCACCCCTCCACTTT,CASRGADRFTSNSPLHF
TRBD1,TRBV7-2,TRBJ1-1,medium-sized,TGTGCCAGCAGCACCCAGGGGGACACTGAAGCTTTCTTT,CASSTQGDTEAFF